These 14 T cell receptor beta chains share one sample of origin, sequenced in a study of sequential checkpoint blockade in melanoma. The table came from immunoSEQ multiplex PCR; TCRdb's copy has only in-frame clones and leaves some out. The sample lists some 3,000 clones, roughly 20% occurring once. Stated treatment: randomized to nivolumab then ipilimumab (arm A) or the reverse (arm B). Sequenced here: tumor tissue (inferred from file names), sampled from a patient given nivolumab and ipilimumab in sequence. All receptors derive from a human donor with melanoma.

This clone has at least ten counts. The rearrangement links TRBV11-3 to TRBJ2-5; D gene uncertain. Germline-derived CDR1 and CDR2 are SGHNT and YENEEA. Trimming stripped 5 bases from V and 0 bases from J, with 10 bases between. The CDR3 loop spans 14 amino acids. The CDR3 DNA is TGTGCCAGCAGCACCGGACCGTACCAAGAGACCCAGTACTTC. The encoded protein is CASSTGPYQETQYF.

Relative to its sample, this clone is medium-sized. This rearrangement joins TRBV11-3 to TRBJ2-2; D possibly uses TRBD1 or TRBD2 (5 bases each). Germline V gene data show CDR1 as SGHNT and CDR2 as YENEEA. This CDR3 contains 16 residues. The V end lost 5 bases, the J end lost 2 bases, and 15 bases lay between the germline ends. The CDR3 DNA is TGTGCCAGCAGCCCGGCCCCGGGACCAAACACCGGGGAGCTGTTTTTT. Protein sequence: CASSPAPGPNTGELFF.

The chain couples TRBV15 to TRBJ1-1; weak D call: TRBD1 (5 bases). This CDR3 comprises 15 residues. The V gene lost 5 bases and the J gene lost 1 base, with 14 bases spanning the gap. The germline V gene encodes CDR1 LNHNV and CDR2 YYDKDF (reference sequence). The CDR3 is CATSARQGQNTEAFF. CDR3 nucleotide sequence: TGTGCCACCAGCGCCCGGCAGGGCCAGAACACTGAAGCTTTCTTT.

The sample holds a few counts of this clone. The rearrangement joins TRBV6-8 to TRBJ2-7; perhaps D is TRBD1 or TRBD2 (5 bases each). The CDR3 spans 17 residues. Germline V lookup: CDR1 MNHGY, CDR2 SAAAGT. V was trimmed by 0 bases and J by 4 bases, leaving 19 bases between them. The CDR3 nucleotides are TGTGCCAGCAGTTACTCGGATGGTTGGGACGGAATATACGAGCAGTACTTC. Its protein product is CASSYSDGWDGIYEQYF.

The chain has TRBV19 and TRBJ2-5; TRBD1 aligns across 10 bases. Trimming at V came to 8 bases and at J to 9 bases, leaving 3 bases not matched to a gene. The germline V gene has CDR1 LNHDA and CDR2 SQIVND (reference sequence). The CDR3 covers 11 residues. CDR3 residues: CASRTGGAQYF. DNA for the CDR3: TGTGCCAGTCGGACAGGGGGGGCCCAGTACTTC.

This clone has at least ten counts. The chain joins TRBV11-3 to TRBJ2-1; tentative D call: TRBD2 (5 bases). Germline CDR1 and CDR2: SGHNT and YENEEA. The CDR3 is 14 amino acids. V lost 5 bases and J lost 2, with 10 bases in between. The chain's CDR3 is CASSLRLPYNEQFF. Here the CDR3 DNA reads TGTGCCAGCAGCCTGCGACTACCCTACAATGAGCAGTTCTTC.

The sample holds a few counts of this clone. The CDR3 is CASSRAGLNTEAFF. In nucleotides, the CDR3 is TGTGCCAGCAGTCGGGCCGGATTGAACACTGAAGCTTTCTTT. The V call is TRBV28, the J call TRBJ1-1; D gene uncertain. Germline-derived CDR1 and CDR2 are MDHEN and SYDVKM. The V end was cut by 5 bases, the J end by 0 bases, with 10 bases between. The CDR3 covers 14 residues.

CDR3 loop: CASSDSDPAYEQYF. CDR3 coding DNA: TGCGCCAGCAGTGACTCCGACCCGGCCTACGAGCAGTACTTC. V usage is TRBV10-2 and J usage is TRBJ2-7; the D is unclear. In germline, CDR1 is WSHSY, CDR2 SAAADI. V was pared by 3 bases and J by 2 bases, with 11 bases between. The CDR3 covers 14 residues.

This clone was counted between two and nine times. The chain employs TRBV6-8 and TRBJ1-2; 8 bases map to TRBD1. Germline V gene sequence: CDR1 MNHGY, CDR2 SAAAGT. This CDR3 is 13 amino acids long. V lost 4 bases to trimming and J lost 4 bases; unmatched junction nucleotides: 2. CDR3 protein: CASSSGQGYGYTF. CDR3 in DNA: TGTGCCAGCAGTTCCGGACAGGGCTATGGCTACACCTTC.

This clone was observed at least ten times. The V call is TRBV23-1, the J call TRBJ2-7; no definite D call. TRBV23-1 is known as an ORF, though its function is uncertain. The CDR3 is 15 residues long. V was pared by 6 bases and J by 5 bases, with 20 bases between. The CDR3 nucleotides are TGCGCCAGCAGCCAAGAACACGCAGCCAACCACGAGCAGTACTTC. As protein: CASSQEHAANHEQYF.

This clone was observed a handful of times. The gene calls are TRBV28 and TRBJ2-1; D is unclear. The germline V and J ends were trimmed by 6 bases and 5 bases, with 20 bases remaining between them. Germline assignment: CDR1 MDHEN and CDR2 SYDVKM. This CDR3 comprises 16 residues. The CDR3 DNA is TGTGCCAGCAGGAATAATAAGTATCCTAAAAACAATGAGCAGTTCTTC. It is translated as CASRNNKYPKNNEQFF. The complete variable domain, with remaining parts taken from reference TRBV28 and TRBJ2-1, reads DVKVTQSSRYLVKRTGEKVFLECVQDMDHENMFWYRQDPGLGLRLIYFSYDVKMKEKGDIPEGYSVSREKKERFSLILESASTNQTSMYLCASRNNKYPKNNEQFFGPGTRLTVL.

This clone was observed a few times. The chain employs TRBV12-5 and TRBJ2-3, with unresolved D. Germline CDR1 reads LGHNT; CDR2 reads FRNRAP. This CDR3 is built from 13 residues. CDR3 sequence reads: CASTPTASATQYF. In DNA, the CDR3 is TGTGCCAGCACACCCACGGCCAGTGCTACGCAGTATTTT.

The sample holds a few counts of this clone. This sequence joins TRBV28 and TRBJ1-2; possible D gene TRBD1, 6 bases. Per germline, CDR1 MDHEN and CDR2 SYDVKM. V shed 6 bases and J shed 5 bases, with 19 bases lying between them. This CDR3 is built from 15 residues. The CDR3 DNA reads TGTGCCAGCAGCACCCCAACAGGGAATTATTATGGCTACACCTTC. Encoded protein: CASSTPTGNYYGYTF.

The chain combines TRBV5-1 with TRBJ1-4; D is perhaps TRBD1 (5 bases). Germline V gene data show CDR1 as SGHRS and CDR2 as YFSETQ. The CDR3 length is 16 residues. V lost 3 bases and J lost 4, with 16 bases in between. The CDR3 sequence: CASSSRTWGGNEKLFF. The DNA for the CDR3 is TGCGCCAGCAGCTCACGGACCTGGGGGGGTAATGAAAAACTGTTTTTT.